These 27 T cell receptor beta chains were sequenced from one sample in a study of OX40 agonist ivuxolimab in advanced cancers. Libraries were prepared by immunoSEQ multiplex PCR; TCRdb keeps only in-frame clonotypes and omits some of them. This repertoire shows tens of thousands of clones, more than 85% found once; its top ten account for roughly a fifth. The specimen comprised CD4+ or CD8+ T cells sorted from blood, sampled in a trial of the OX40 agonist ivuxolimab. The receptors were sampled from an adult with an advanced solid tumor such as melanoma, head and neck, liver or kidney cancer.

The chain uses TRBV9 and TRBJ2-7; possibly TRBD2 for D (7 bases). This CDR3 spans 14 amino acids. V lost 4 bases and J lost 2, with 13 bases in between. CDR1 and CDR2 from the germline V gene are SGDLS and YYNGEE. The CDR3 protein is CASSPGEGAYEQYF. The CDR3 bases are TGTGCCAGCAGCCCCGGGGAGGGGGCCTACGAGCAGTACTTC.

The J gene is TRBJ1-2, the V gene TRBV6-1; D gene uncertain. This CDR3 has 11 amino acids. Trimming removed 6 bases at V and 3 bases at J, with 5 bases between. Per the germline V gene, CDR1 is MNHNS and CDR2 is SASEGT. The CDR3 DNA sequence: TGTGCCAGCAGACTGGACTATGGCTACACCTTC. This translates into CASRLDYGYTF.

The CDR3 loop is CAIAQGAGPSYEQYF. DNA of the CDR3: TGTGCCATCGCACAGGGGGCAGGACCCTCCTACGAGCAGTACTTC. V is TRBV27 and J is TRBJ2-7; 9 bases map to TRBD1. V shed 10 bases, J shed 0 bases, and the junction held 10 bases outside the gene matches. The germline V gene has CDR1 MNHEY and CDR2 SMNVEV (reference sequence). This CDR3 has 15 amino acids.

The chain couples TRBV2 to TRBJ1-1, with a weak D call TRBD1 (5 bases). The CDR3 consists of 14 residues. The germline V gene encodes CDR1 SNHLY and CDR2 FYNNEI. Trimming shortened V by 3 bases and J by 7 bases, and 15 bases separated the two germline ends. The CDR3 region is CASSEWIGGFEAFF. CDR3 DNA: TGTGCCAGCAGTGAGTGGATTGGGGGATTTGAAGCTTTCTTT.

This chain uses TRBV11-2 with TRBJ2-2, with 9 bases identical to TRBD1. V gave up 3 bases and J gave up 2 bases; unmatched junction bases: 7. CDR1 SGHAT and CDR2 FQNNGV come from the germline V gene. The CDR3 extends over 17 amino acids. The CDR3 protein is CASSFKKTGGNTGELFF. Here the CDR3 DNA reads TGTGCCAGCAGCTTCAAAAAGACAGGGGGAAACACCGGGGAGCTGTTTTTT.

The chain carries TRBV11-2 and TRBJ2-1; TRBD1 might be the D (6 bases). Trimming shortened V by 1 base and J by 15 bases, and 10 bases separated the two germline ends. In germline, CDR1 is SGHAT, CDR2 FQNNGV. The CDR3 is 11 residues long. CDR3 nucleotides: TGTGCCAGCAGCTTAGGTCTAGGGGGGTTCTTC. It yields the protein CASSLGLGGFF. The full variable domain, completed using reference TRBV11-2 and TRBJ2-1, is EAGVAQSPRYKIIEKRQSVAFWCNPISGHATLYWYQQILGQGPKLLIQFQNNGVVDDSQLPKDRFSAERLKGVDSTLKIQPAKLEDSAVYLCASSLGLGGFFGPGTRLTVL.

The V call is TRBV4-3, the J call TRBJ2-2; TRBD1 agrees at 9 bases. Trimming removed 2 bases from V and 5 bases from J; junction bases left unmatched: 9. Looked up from germline, CDR1 is LGHNA and CDR2 is YSLEER. The length of the CDR3 is 17 residues. CDR3: CASSQSLGQGGTGELFF. CDR3 bases: TGCGCCAGCAGCCAATCTTTGGGACAGGGAGGGACCGGGGAGCTGTTTTTT.

Only one count was recorded for this clone. CDR3 sequence reads: CASSQVPGLNYGYTF. The CDR3 DNA reads as TGTGCCAGCAGCCAGGTCCCAGGGTTAAACTATGGCTACACCTTC. The chain couples TRBV7-9 to TRBJ1-2; TRBD1 is a possible D gene (5 bases). CDR3 length: 15 amino acids. V gave up 5 bases and J gave up 2 bases, with 15 bases separating them. The germline V gene has CDR1 SEHNR and CDR2 FQNEAQ (reference sequence).

The genes are TRBV20-1 and TRBJ2-7, with D unresolved. CDR1 and CDR2 from the germline V gene are DFQATT and SNEGSKA (reference sequence). CDR3 length equals 11 residues. V shed 0 bases and J shed 3 bases, with 3 bases lying between them. Here the CDR3 reads CSARDDYEQYF. In DNA, the CDR3 is TGCAGTGCTAGAGATGACTACGAGCAGTACTTC.

The V and J genes are TRBV29-1 and TRBJ2-3, with D perhaps TRBD2 (6 bases). V gave up 2 bases and J gave up 0 bases, with 9 bases separating them. Germline V CDR1 and CDR2: SQVTM, ANQGSEA. The CDR3 spans 14 residues. The CDR3 loop reads CSVEWGLSTDTQYF. The CDR3 DNA reads TGCAGCGTTGAATGGGGACTTAGCACAGATACGCAGTATTTT.

The chain has TRBV4-1 and TRBJ2-7; 8 nucleotides align to TRBD1. CDR1 and CDR2 from the germline V gene are MGHRA and YSYEKL. V trimming: 4 bases; J trimming: 6 bases; junction bases outside the gene matches: 5. There are 13 residues in the CDR3. The CDR3 DNA reads as TGCGCCAGCAGCCCGACAGGGGTGGGCGAGCAGTACTTC. Its translation is CASSPTGVGEQYF.

The CDR3 protein is CASSLRLLAGASYEQYF. The CDR3 DNA reads as TGTGCCAGCAGTTTACGACTTCTAGCGGGCGCTTCCTACGAGCAGTACTTC. The chain recombines TRBV28 with TRBJ2-7, with 8 nucleotides matching TRBD2. Germline V gene sequence: CDR1 MDHEN, CDR2 SYDVKM. CDR3 length: 17 residues. V lost 2 bases and J lost 1; bases outside the gene matches: 10.

The V call is TRBV7-9, the J call TRBJ2-7; TRBD1 aligns across 7 bases. The V gene's germline CDR1 is SEHNR and CDR2 FQNEAQ (reference sequence). With 4 bases clipped from V and 5 bases from J, the junction kept 5 bases outside the gene matches. The CDR3 loop spans 13 amino acids. DNA of the CDR3: TGTGCCAGCAGCTCCCGACAGGGCCACGAGCAGTACTTC. As protein: CASSSRQGHEQYF.

The rearrangement links TRBV7-9 to TRBJ1-2, with no clear D. The CDR3 covers 13 residues. The V and J ends lost 5 bases and 0 bases respectively, with 7 bases between them. Germline lookup yields CDR1 SEHNR and CDR2 FQNEAQ (reference sequence). Here the CDR3 DNA reads TGTGCCAGCAGCCGAGGGTCTAACTATGGCTACACCTTC. Protein product: CASSRGSNYGYTF.

The rearrangement joins TRBV7-9 to TRBJ2-7, with a possible D match to TRBD1 (5 bases). Germline V gene lookup returns CDR1 SEHNR and CDR2 FQNEAQ (reference sequence). The CDR3 spans 14 residues. Trimming took off 5 bases at V and 2 bases at J, with 13 bases between the two ends. CDR3 in DNA: TGTGCCAGCAGCCCCGCAGGGATTACCTACGAGCAGTACTTC. Its translation: CASSPAGITYEQYF.

The chain links TRBV6-5 to TRBJ2-7; 9 nucleotides agree with TRBD1. The CDR3 sequence is 15 residues long. Germline V gene sequence: CDR1 MNHEY, CDR2 SVGAGI. J lost 4 bases, V lost 5 bases, and 9 bases had no gene match. CDR3 sequence (DNA): TGTGCCAGCAGTCCCCAGGGACAGGGATTATACGAGCAGTACTTC. Protein product: CASSPQGQGLYEQYF.

The rearrangement joins TRBV6-5 to TRBJ2-7; 8 nucleotides match TRBD1. Germline CDR1 reads MNHEY; CDR2 reads SVGAGI. With 10 bases clipped from V and 5 bases from J, the junction kept 10 bases outside the gene matches. The CDR3 totals 13 residues. CDR3 region: CATGRTGSHEQYF. DNA for the CDR3: TGTGCCACAGGCCGGACAGGGTCCCACGAGCAGTACTTC.

The chain links TRBV12-5 to TRBJ2-2; 16 nucleotides align to TRBD2. The V gene end was trimmed by 10 bases and the J gene end by 5 bases; junction bases not matched to a gene: 10. This CDR3 spans 17 amino acids. CDR1 and CDR2 (germline): LGHNT, FRNRAP. This CDR3 reads CATRRGTSGRGTGELFF. CDR3 nucleotide sequence: TGTGCTACCAGGAGGGGGACTAGCGGGAGGGGAACCGGGGAGCTGTTTTTT.

The chain couples TRBV27 to TRBJ2-1; TRBD1 matches 11 bases. The V segment lost 2 bases and the J segment 3 bases; nucleotides outside the gene matches: 0. Germline V gene sequence: CDR1 MNHEY, CDR2 SMNVEV (reference sequence). There are 15 residues in the CDR3. CDR3 protein: CASSLGTGGYNEQFF. DNA of the CDR3: TGTGCCAGCAGTTTAGGGACAGGGGGCTACAATGAGCAGTTCTTC.

As regards this clone: The junction shows a germline mismatch at one end, possibly a read error. V is TRBV7-7 and J is TRBJ2-3; D might be TRBD1 (5 bases). This CDR3 is 15 amino acids long. Germline V gene lookup returns CDR1 SSHAT and CDR2 FNYEAQ (reference sequence). CDR3 loop: CASSFSPTRADTQYF. DNA for the CDR3: TGTGCTAGCAGCTTTTCACCAACCAGGGCGGATACGCAGTATTTT.

The chain combines TRBV7-9 with TRBJ1-2, with TRBD1 as a possible D gene (5 bases). The germline V gene encodes CDR1 SEHNR and CDR2 FQNEAQ (reference sequence). CDR3 length: 14 residues. V lost 5 bases, J lost 8 bases, and 18 bases lay in between. This CDR3 reads CASSPTQGQEGYTF. CDR3 nucleotides: TGTGCCAGCAGCCCCACGCAGGGCCAGGAAGGCTACACCTTC. Together with reference TRBV7-9 and TRBJ1-2, the CDR3 gives the full variable domain: DTGVSQNPRHKITKRGQNVTFRCDPISEHNRLYWYRQTLGQGPEFLTYFQNEAQLEKSRLLSDRFSAERPKGSFSTLEIQRTEQGDSAMYLCASSPTQGQEGYTFGSGTRLTVV.

The V and J genes are TRBV15 and TRBJ2-2, with TRBD2 identical over 13 bases. V gave up 4 bases and J gave up 7 bases; unmatched junction bases: 9. The CDR3 loop spans 17 amino acids. CDR1 and CDR2 (germline): LNHNV, YYDKDF (reference sequence). The CDR3 DNA reads as TGTGCCACCAGCAAATCCGGGACTAGCGGGATTCTCGGGGAGCTGTTTTTT. It yields the protein CATSKSGTSGILGELFF.

This chain uses TRBV27 with TRBJ1-1, with TRBD1 identical over 8 bases. CDR3 length: 14 amino acids. Germline CDR1 MNHEY, CDR2 SMNVEV (reference sequence). V was clipped by 0 bases and J by 12 bases; unmatched bases: 9. The CDR3 protein is CASSLSRTGTATFF. The CDR3 bases are TGTGCCAGCAGTTTATCCCGGACAGGGACGGCAACTTTCTTT.

This chain links TRBV28 with TRBJ1-1; no reliable D call. The V and J ends lost 3 bases and 4 bases respectively, with 12 bases between them. Germline V CDR1 and CDR2: MDHEN, SYDVKM. This CDR3 has 14 amino acids. CDR3 protein: CASSFFLGSTEAFF. As DNA, the CDR3 is TGTGCCAGCAGTTTTTTTTTGGGGAGCACTGAAGCTTTCTTT.

V and J are TRBV19 and TRBJ2-1, with 10 bases aligning to TRBD2. J gave up 3 bases and V 2 bases, and 1 base lay outside the gene matches. From germline, CDR1 is LNHDA and CDR2 SQIVND (reference sequence). The length of the CDR3 is 15 residues. The CDR3 DNA reads TGTGCCAGTAGTATACTAGCGGGAGACTACAATGAGCAGTTCTTC. This translates into CASSILAGDYNEQFF.

DNA of the CDR3: TGTGCCAGCGGGACTAGCGGGAGCGAGCAGTACTTC. Translating it yields CASGTSGSEQYF. The genes are TRBV27 and TRBJ2-7; 14 nucleotides agree with TRBD2. From germline, CDR1 is MNHEY and CDR2 SMNVEV (reference sequence). J gave up 6 bases and V 8 bases, and 0 bases lay outside the gene matches. CDR3 length: 12 residues.

This chain links TRBV28 with TRBJ1-5; D gene ambiguous. V was clipped by 6 bases and J by 0 bases, with 9 bases between them. Germline-derived CDR1 and CDR2 are MDHEN and SYDVKM. This CDR3 is 14 amino acids long. The CDR3 DNA sequence: TGTGCCAGCAGAGTCCGAGGTAGCAATCAGCCCCAGCATTTT. Translating it yields CASRVRGSNQPQHF.